The entry below describes one T cell receptor beta chain. Described time point: persistent/refractory GD, antithyroid drugs over 5 years with positive TRAb. There was RNA extracted from PBMCs, and the TCR library was made from it. In this cohort, patients came from an endocrinology department located in Xi'an, China. Germline values: CDR1 SNHLY, CDR2 FYNNEI. This CDR3 contains 17 residues. The ends were cut back, 1 base at V and 0 bases at J, with 13 bases in the middle. CDR3 regions were amplified by Arm-PCR using iRepertoire HTBI primers to build TCR beta libraries. TCRdb recomputed calls from the multiplex PCR reads with MiXCR, one row per CDR3 protein. The sample includes 650,000 to 850,000 distinct CDR3 sequences, around 30% of them seen just once. The data are from a study of regulatory T cells in long-lasting Graves disease.

The chain uses TRBV2 and TRBJ1-5; D is undetermined. This TCR came from a female donor with Graves disease. The material sequenced was peripheral blood mononuclear cells (PBMCs), taken when the disease was refractory, from a patient treated with antithyroid drugs. Written as DNA, the CDR3 is TGTGCCAGCAGTGAAGGTTTGAGGGCCTCTAGCAATCAGCCCCAGCATTTT. Its translation is CASSEGLRASSNQPQHF.